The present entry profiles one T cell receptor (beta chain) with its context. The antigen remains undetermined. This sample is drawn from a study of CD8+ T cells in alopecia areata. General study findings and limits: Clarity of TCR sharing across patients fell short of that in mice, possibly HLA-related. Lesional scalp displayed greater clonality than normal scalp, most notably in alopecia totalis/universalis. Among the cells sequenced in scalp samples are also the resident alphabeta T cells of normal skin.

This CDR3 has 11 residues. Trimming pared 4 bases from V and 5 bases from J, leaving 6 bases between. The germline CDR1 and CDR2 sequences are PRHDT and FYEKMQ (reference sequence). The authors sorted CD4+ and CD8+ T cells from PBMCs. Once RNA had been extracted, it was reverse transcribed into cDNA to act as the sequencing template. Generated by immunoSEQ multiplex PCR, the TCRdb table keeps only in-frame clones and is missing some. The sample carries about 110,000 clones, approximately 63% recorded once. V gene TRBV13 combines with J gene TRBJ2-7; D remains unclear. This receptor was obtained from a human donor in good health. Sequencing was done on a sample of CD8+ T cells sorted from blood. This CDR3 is CASSYSDEQYF. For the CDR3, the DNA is TGTGCCAGCAGCTACTCAGACGAGCAGTACTTC.